This TCR beta chain comes out of a study of T cells in Graves' hyperthyroidism and ophthalmopathy. Participants, patients aged 18 to 65, had newly diagnosed hyperthyroidism with a duration under 2 months. CDR1 is MDHEN, CDR2 SYDVKM, per germline. The CDR3 sequence is 14 residues long. V trimming: 8 bases; J trimming: 6 bases; junction bases outside the gene matches: 6. Researchers took RNA transcripts and amplified the TCR beta CDR3 regions from them. HTBI primers were used for first-round RT-PCR of the TCR CDR3. TCRdb re-called the multiplex PCR reads through MiXCR, storing one row per CDR3 protein. This sample yields under 450,000 distinct CDR3 sequences, of which about 13% are seen a single time; around 20% belongs to the top ten. This clonotype has at least ten counts.

Specimen: blood. The sequence came from a young man with Graves' hyperthyroidism that later progressed to Graves' ophthalmopathy. V is TRBV28 and J is TRBJ2-1, with 11 bases fitting TRBD2. CDR3 region: CASGFSGGVNEQFF. In nucleotides, the CDR3 is TGTGCCAGCGGATTTAGCGGGGGGGTCAATGAGCAGTTCTTC. Based on the CDR3 plus reference TRBV28 and TRBJ2-1, the full variable domain is DVKVTQSSRYLVKRTGEKVFLECVQDMDHENMFWYRQDPGLGLRLIYFSYDVKMKEKGDIPEGYSVSREKKERFSLILESASTNQTSMYLCASGFSGGVNEQFFGPGTRLTVL.